Below are 15 T cell receptor beta chains sequenced from a single sample in a study of T cells in Graves' hyperthyroidism and ophthalmopathy. RNA transcripts provided the source from which TCR beta CDR3 regions were amplified. A set of HTBI primers served as the primers for a first-round RT-PCR of the TCR CDR3. TCRdb fed the multiplex PCR reads into MiXCR, producing one record per CDR3 protein. The profile shows about 560,000 distinct CDR3 sequences, approximately 14% of them singletons. The sample comprised blood. These receptor sequences come from a young woman with Graves' hyperthyroidism.

The chain recombines TRBV6-1 with TRBJ2-4; a weak D match, TRBD2 (5 bases). There are 16 residues in the CDR3. Germline V gives CDR1 MNHNS, CDR2 SASEGT. V shed 2 bases and J shed 1 base, with 12 bases lying between them. The CDR3 here is CASSETGGWAKNIQYF. The CDR3 bases are TGTGCCAGCAGTGAAACCGGCGGGTGGGCCAAAAACATTCAGTACTTC.

The chain uses TRBV20-1 and TRBJ2-3; TRBD1 agrees at 10 bases. CDR1 and CDR2 from the germline V gene are DFQATT and SNEGSKA (reference sequence). Losses at the gene ends were 6 bases for V and 4 bases for J; bases not matched to a gene: 4. The CDR3 spans 13 residues. This CDR3 is CSAPGTGADTQYF. In nucleotides, the CDR3 is TGCAGTGCCCCCGGGACAGGGGCAGATACGCAGTATTTT.

This clonotype was counted at least ten times. The chain employs TRBV20-1 and TRBJ1-3; tentative D call: TRBD1 (6 bases). This CDR3 is built from 16 residues. V lost 2 bases to trimming and J lost 0 bases, with 14 bases between them. CDR1 and CDR2 from the germline V gene are DFQATT and SNEGSKA (reference sequence). The CDR3 sequence is CSARPNRAYSGNTIYF. The CDR3 DNA reads TGCAGTGCTAGACCCAACAGGGCCTACTCTGGAAACACCATATATTTT.

This clonotype showed up just a few times. The CDR3 DNA reads TGTGCCACCTTAAATGGGACTAGCTTACTGGGTACGCAGTATTTT. Protein sequence: CATLNGTSLLGTQYF. The chain has TRBV6-1 and TRBJ2-3, with TRBD2 identical over 9 bases. Unmatched junction bases numbered 16, after V lost 10 bases and J lost 8 bases. CDR3 length equals 15 residues. CDR1 is MNHNS and CDR2 is SASEGT in the germline V gene.

Concerning this clonotype itself: It may be a read error: a sequence one base away is much more abundant. The rearrangement joins TRBV5-1 to TRBJ1-1; possibly TRBD1 for D (6 bases). Looked up from germline, CDR1 is SGHRS and CDR2 is YFSETQ. The CDR3 extends over 15 amino acids. The CDR3 bases are TGCGCCAGCAGCGCGGACAGCTTAGTGAACACTGAAGCTTCCTTT. As protein: CASSADSLVNTEASF.

There are many counts of this clonotype. The V gene is TRBV5-1, the J gene TRBJ1-1; maybe TRBD1 (5 bases). Germline V lookup: CDR1 SGHRS, CDR2 YFSETQ. The CDR3 extends over 14 amino acids. V lost 1 base and J 4 bases, leaving 11 bases between the germline ends. The CDR3 nucleotides are TGCGCCAGCAGCTTGTACCCGGGGGGCACTGAAGCTTTCTTT. Translation gives CASSLYPGGTEAFF.

A remark on this clonotype: This may be a read error, as it is one base from a much larger clone. This rearrangement joins TRBV3-1 to TRBJ2-1; D might be TRBD2 (6 bases). V shed 0 bases and J shed 5 bases, with 14 bases lying between them. Per germline, CDR1 LGHDT and CDR2 YNNKEL (reference sequence). The CDR3 is made up of 16 amino acids. The CDR3 reads CASSQDSLAPHNEQFF. The CDR3 DNA reads as TGTGCCAGCAGCCAAGATTCCCTAGCGCCTCACAATGAGCAGTTCTTC.

The CDR3 reads CASSAALSQEQFF. For the CDR3, the DNA is TGTGCCAGCAGCGCGGCCCTATCCCAGGAGCAGTTCTTC. The V and J genes are TRBV4-2 and TRBJ2-1, with D uncertain. From germline, CDR1 is LGHNA and CDR2 YNFKEQ. This CDR3 is built from 13 residues. The germline V and J ends were trimmed by 5 bases and 10 bases, with 15 bases remaining between them.

This clonotype was recorded at least ten times. V and J are TRBV6-6 and TRBJ1-5, with D unresolved. V was shortened by 1 base and J by 3 bases, with 7 bases between the two germline ends. The CDR3 runs 14 residues. Germline loops: CDR1 MNHNY, CDR2 SVGAGI (reference sequence). CDR3 nucleotide sequence: TGTGCCAGCAGTTACTTAGGACTCAATCAGCCCCAGCATTTT. Protein product: CASSYLGLNQPQHF.

This clonotype was recorded at least ten times. CDR3 in amino acids: CASSLGLYVSYEQYF. Written as DNA, the CDR3 is TGTGCCAGCAGCTTAGGTCTGTATGTATCCTACGAGCAGTACTTC. The chain is built from TRBV7-2 and TRBJ2-7; D unclear. CDR1 SGHTA and CDR2 FQGNSA come from the germline V gene. Trimming cost V 1 base and J 1 base, with 11 bases left between them. The CDR3 has 15 amino acids.

In this sample, this clonotype turned up many times. This chain connects TRBV7-8 to TRBJ2-7, with D perhaps given as TRBD1 or TRBD2 (5 bases each). This CDR3 comprises 14 residues. Looked up from germline, CDR1 is SGHVS and CDR2 is FQNEAQ. Trimming stripped 4 bases from V and 1 base from J, with 11 bases between. CDR3 nucleotides: TGTGCCAGCAGCTCTCCGGGACCTTCCTACGAGCAGTACTTC. Its protein product is CASSSPGPSYEQYF. Using reference TRBV7-8 and TRBJ2-7 for the parts outside the CDR3, the full variable domain is GAGVSQSPRYKVAKRGQDVALRCDPISGHVSLFWYQQALGQGPEFLTYFQNEAQLDKSGLPSDRFFAERPEGSVSTLKIQRTQQEDSAVYLCASSSPGPSYEQYFGPGTRLTVT.

In its sample, this clonotype was seen many times. The rearrangement joins TRBV6-6 to TRBJ2-7, with D unresolved. The CDR3 is 11 residues long. Looked up from germline, CDR1 is MNHNY and CDR2 is SVGAGI (reference sequence). The V gene lost 0 bases and the J gene lost 7 bases, with 4 bases spanning the gap. CDR3 nucleotides: TGTGCCAGCAGTTACTCTGCTGAGCAGTACTTC. Protein sequence: CASSYSAEQYF.

This clonotype was counted at least ten times. The rearrangement links TRBV10-2 to TRBJ1-5; D is ambiguous. V dropped 0 bases and J dropped 0 bases, with 3 bases sitting between them. Germline CDR1 WSHSY, CDR2 SAAADI. The length of the CDR3 is 14 residues. The CDR3 nucleotides read TGCGCCAGCAGTGAGTCAGATAGCAATCAGCCCCAGCATTTT. This sequence encodes CASSESDSNQPQHF.

This clonotype was picked up many times. The V call is TRBV7-3, the J call TRBJ2-1, with 8 bases lining up with TRBD2. CDR3 size: 16 residues. After removal of 5 bases from V and 1 base from J, the junction contained 7 bases not matched to a gene. CDR1 and CDR2 (germline): SGHTA, FQGTGA. CDR3 nucleotide sequence: TGTGCCAGCAGCCTTAAAAGCGGGAGATCCTACAATGAGCAGTTCTTC. It encodes CASSLKSGRSYNEQFF.

This clonotype has at least ten counts. V is TRBV28 and J is TRBJ2-7; the match to TRBD2 covers 9 bases. CDR1 is MDHEN and CDR2 is SYDVKM in the germline V gene. The V segment lost 2 bases and the J segment 1 base; nucleotides outside the gene matches: 3. The CDR3 is 15 amino acids. The CDR3 bases are TGTGCCAGCAGTTTAACGGCGGGAGGGTCCTACGAGCAGTACTTC. Its translation is CASSLTAGGSYEQYF.